The 4 T cell receptor beta chains in this list originate from one sample, sequenced in a study of OX40 agonist ivuxolimab in advanced cancers. This table comes from immunoSEQ multiplex PCR, and its TCRdb copy is limited to in-frame clones, with some not included. The profile shows 79,000 or so clones, about 89% of them singletons. The sequenced sample was CD4+ or CD8+ T cells sorted from blood, obtained in a trial of the OX40 agonist ivuxolimab. The receptors come from an adult with an advanced solid tumor such as melanoma, head and neck, liver or kidney cancer.

This clone appeared once. The V call is TRBV7-3, the J call TRBJ2-2; D is undetermined. CDR3 size: 15 residues. Germline V lookup: CDR1 SGHTA, CDR2 FQGTGA. V was trimmed by 4 bases and J by 6 bases, leaving 15 bases between them. In DNA, the CDR3 is TGTGCCAGCAGCTCCGTTGGCTCCCAACCCGGGGAGCTGTTTTTT. This codes for CASSSVGSQPGELFF.

The V call is TRBV7-2, the J call TRBJ2-3, with D uncertain. The CDR3 covers 13 residues. V was trimmed by 1 base and J by 3 bases, leaving 5 bases between them. Germline values: CDR1 SGHTA, CDR2 FQGNSA. The CDR3 nucleotides are TGTGCCAGCAGCTTAGGTCTGACAGATACGCAGTATTTT. Amino acids: CASSLGLTDTQYF.

This chain connects TRBV10-3 to TRBJ1-2; no clear D. The CDR3 has 12 amino acids. The V end was cut by 10 bases, the J end by 8 bases, with 17 bases between. Germline CDR1 reads ENHRY; CDR2 reads SYGVKD. This chain's CDR3 is CATESAVRGYTF. DNA of the CDR3: TGTGCCACCGAATCGGCAGTTAGGGGCTACACCTTC.

The chain employs TRBV5-1 and TRBJ2-3, with 7 bases fitting TRBD1. CDR3 length: 15 amino acids. V shed 5 bases and J 5 bases; nucleotides not matched to a gene: 11. The germline gives CDR1 SGHRS, CDR2 YFSETQ. CDR3 loop: CASRGTGVFRDTQYF. Written as DNA, the CDR3 is TGCGCCAGCAGAGGAACAGGGGTGTTTCGAGATACGCAGTATTTT.